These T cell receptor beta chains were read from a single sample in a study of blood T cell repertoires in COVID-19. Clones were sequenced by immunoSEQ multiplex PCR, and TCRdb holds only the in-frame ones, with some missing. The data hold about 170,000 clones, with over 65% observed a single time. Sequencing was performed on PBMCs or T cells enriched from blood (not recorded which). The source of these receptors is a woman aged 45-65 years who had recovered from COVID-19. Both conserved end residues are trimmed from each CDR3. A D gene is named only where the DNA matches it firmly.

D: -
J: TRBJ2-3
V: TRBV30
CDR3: AWNGGADTQY

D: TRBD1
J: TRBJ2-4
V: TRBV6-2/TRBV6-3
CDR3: ASSSTGTVKNIQY

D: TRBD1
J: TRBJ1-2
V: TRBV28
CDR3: ASRPGDRRLGYT

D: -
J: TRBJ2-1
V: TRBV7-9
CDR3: ASSVLGGVYNEQF

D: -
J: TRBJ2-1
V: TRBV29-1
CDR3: SARQAPPVDEQF

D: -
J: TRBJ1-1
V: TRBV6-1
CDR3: ASSEPGGDENTEAF

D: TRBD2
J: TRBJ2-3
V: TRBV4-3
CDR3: ASSQLAGGGDTQY

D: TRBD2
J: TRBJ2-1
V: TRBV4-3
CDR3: ASSQSILALENEQF

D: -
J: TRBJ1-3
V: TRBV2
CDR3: ASSEAAGFGNTIY

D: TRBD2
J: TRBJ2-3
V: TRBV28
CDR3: ASSRGGGTDTQY

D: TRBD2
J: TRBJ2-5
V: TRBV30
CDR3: AWSVRGLAGPQETQY

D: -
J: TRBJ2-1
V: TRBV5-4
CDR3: ACTNYNEQF

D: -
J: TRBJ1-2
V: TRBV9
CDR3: ASSVARGGGYT

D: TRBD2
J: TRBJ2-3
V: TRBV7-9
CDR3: ASSLTSGGTDTQY

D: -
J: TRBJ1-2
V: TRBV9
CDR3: ASSEGNSVYGYT

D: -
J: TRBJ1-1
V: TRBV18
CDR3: ASSPPGRTEAF

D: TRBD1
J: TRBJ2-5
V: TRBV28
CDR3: ASSTDREETQY

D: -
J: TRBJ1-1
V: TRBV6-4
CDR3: ASSIYPNTEAF

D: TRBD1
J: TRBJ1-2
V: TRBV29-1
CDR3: SVESTGGGYGYT

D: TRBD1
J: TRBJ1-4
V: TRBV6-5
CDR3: ASSSAGTGEGKLF